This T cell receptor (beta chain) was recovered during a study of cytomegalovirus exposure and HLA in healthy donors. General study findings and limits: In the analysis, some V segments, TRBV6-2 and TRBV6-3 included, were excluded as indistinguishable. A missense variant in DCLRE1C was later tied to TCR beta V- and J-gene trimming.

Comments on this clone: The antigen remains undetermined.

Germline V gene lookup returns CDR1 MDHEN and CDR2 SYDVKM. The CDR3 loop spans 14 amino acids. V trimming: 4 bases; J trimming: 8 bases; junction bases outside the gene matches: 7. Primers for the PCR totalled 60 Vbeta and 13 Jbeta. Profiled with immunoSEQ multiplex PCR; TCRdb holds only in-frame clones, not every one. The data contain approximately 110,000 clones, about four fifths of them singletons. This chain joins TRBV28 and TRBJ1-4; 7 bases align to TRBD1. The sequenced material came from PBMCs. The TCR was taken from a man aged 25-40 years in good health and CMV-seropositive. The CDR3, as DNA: TGTGCCAGCAGTTCCCAGGACAGGCGGGAAAAACTGTTTTTT. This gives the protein CASSSQDRREKLFF.